Listed here are 18 T cell receptor beta chains from one sample, sequenced in a study of T cells after yellow fever vaccination. Using its own MiXCR run on the 5' RACE reads, TCRdb lists one record per CDR3 protein. The repertoire holds about 220,000 distinct CDR3 sequences, with about 3% as singletons. The source material was CD4+ T cells sorted from PBMCs, sampled 10 days after the yellow fever booster vaccination. The origin of the receptors is a man in his late teens or twenties who received the YFV17D yellow fever vaccine.

This clonotype appeared many times. This sequence joins TRBV12-3 or TRBV12-4 and TRBJ2-3; no clear D gene. Trimming left V 3 bases short and J 6 bases short, with 7 bases between. CDR3 length: 12 residues. The CDR3 sequence: CASSFMVDTQYF. In DNA, the CDR3 is TGTGCCAGCAGTTTCATGGTCGATACGCAGTATTTT.

This clonotype was recorded many times. The genes are TRBV7-8 and TRBJ2-6; 9 bases fit TRBD1. Germline CDR1 and CDR2: SGHVS and FQNEAQ. V shed 7 bases, J shed 0 bases, and the junction held 4 bases outside the gene matches. The CDR3 has 16 residues. In DNA form, the CDR3 reads TGTGCCAGCACCGGACAGGGGAGCTCTGGGGCCAACGTCCTGACTTTC. It encodes CASTGQGSSGANVLTF.

The rearrangement uses TRBV10-2 and TRBJ2-3; possible D gene TRBD2, 7 bases. The CDR3 spans 18 residues. Germline assignment: CDR1 WSHSY and CDR2 SAAADI. The V end was cut by 1 base, the J end by 0 bases, with 17 bases between. The CDR3 nucleotides read TGCGCCAGCAGTGAGTTTTTAGGCGCGGGGGCTAGCACAGATACGCAGTATTTT. This gives the protein CASSEFLGAGASTDTQYF.

This clonotype has more than one count but fewer than ten. The V call is TRBV23-1, the J call TRBJ2-2, with 8 bases matching TRBD1. TRBV23-1 qualifies as an ORF whose function is uncertain. V lost 3 bases, J lost 3 bases, and 12 bases stayed unmatched. There are 18 residues in the CDR3. CDR3 sequence reads: CASSQRTQGARDTGELFF. CDR3 nucleotide sequence: TGCGCCAGCAGTCAGAGGACTCAGGGGGCAAGGGACACCGGGGAGCTGTTTTTT.

This clonotype showed up many times. This chain uses TRBV7-9 with TRBJ1-1; D is ambiguous. From germline, CDR1 is SEHNR and CDR2 FQNEAQ (reference sequence). CDR3 length: 14 amino acids. Between the trimmed V and J ends, which lost 2 bases and 5 bases, there was a span of 12 bases. The CDR3 sequence is CASSLTLGKTEAFF. The CDR3 nucleotides read TGTGCCAGCAGCTTAACGTTAGGGAAAACTGAAGCTTTCTTT.

The sample holds many counts of this clonotype. The V and J genes are TRBV7-2 and TRBJ2-4; D gene ambiguous. Trimming pared 5 bases from V and 0 bases from J, leaving 17 bases between. Germline CDR1 is SGHTA and CDR2 is FQGNSA. The length of the CDR3 is 17 residues. The CDR3, as DNA: TGTGCCAGCAGCCTACGGCAGTCGGGTGTAGCCAAAAACATTCAGTACTTC. It yields the protein CASSLRQSGVAKNIQYF.

This clonotype has a count of ten or more. This chain links TRBV11-1 with TRBJ2-1; tentative D call: TRBD2 (7 bases). Germline V gene data show CDR1 as SGHAT and CDR2 as FQDESV (reference sequence). The CDR3 is 13 amino acids. Trimming removed 4 bases at V and 10 bases at J, with 14 bases between. In nucleotides, the CDR3 is TGTGCCAGCAGCTCGTTTAGGGGGGGCGAGCAGTTCTTC. Encoded protein: CASSSFRGGEQFF.

Many counts were recorded for this clonotype. The chain joins TRBV10-3 to TRBJ1-5; D remains unclear. The CDR3 has 14 amino acids. V was shortened by 4 bases and J by 7 bases, with 14 bases between the two germline ends. Germline CDR1 reads ENHRY; CDR2 reads SYGVKD. CDR3 residues: CAISGEGGRQPQHF. DNA for the CDR3: TGTGCCATCAGTGGAGAAGGAGGGCGGCAGCCCCAGCATTTT.

CDR3 in DNA: TGCGCCAGCAGCCTAACCAGGGGGGAGTATGGCTACACCTTC. Residues: CASSLTRGEYGYTF. V usage is TRBV4-1 and J usage is TRBJ1-2; TRBD1 matches 7 bases. V was pared by 4 bases and J by 5 bases, with 7 bases of the junction left unmatched. CDR1 is MGHRA, CDR2 YSYEKL, per germline. This CDR3 is built from 14 residues.

This clonotype has a count of ten or more. The chain is built from TRBV5-4 and TRBJ2-2, with no clear D. Trimming took 4 bases from V and 0 from J, leaving 7 bases between them. Germline CDR1 SGHNT, CDR2 YYREEE (reference sequence). CDR3 length equals 14 residues. CDR3 sequence reads: CASSPATNTGELFF. DNA of the CDR3: TGTGCCAGCAGCCCCGCTACGAACACCGGGGAGCTGTTTTTT.

The chain recombines TRBV20-1 with TRBJ2-5; 7 nucleotides line up with TRBD1. Per the germline V gene, CDR1 is DFQATT and CDR2 is SNEGSKA (reference sequence). CDR3 size: 14 residues. V shed 5 bases, J shed 0 bases, and the junction held 6 bases outside the gene matches. CDR3 sequence reads: CSARTGQYQETQYF. DNA for the CDR3: TGCAGTGCTCGGACGGGACAGTACCAAGAGACCCAGTACTTC.

This chain uses TRBV12-3 or TRBV12-4 with TRBJ2-2, with D perhaps matching TRBD1 (8 bases). Trimming removed 6 bases at V and 4 bases at J, with 15 bases between. The CDR3 has 15 amino acids. The CDR3 DNA reads TGTGCCAGCAGGATCAACAGGGGGGGCACCGGGGAGCTGTTTTTT. It translates to CASRINRGGTGELFF.

At least ten counts were recorded for this clonotype. The chain employs TRBV12-3 or TRBV12-4 and TRBJ1-2; a weak D match, TRBD1 (6 bases). The V and J ends lost 5 bases and 6 bases respectively, with 13 bases between them. This CDR3 region has 13 residues. CDR3 residues: CASSAYREHGYTF. The DNA for the CDR3 is TGTGCCAGCAGTGCATACAGGGAGCATGGCTACACCTTC.

This clonotype was observed many times. The chain is built from TRBV7-2 and TRBJ1-6; 7 positions match TRBD1. The CDR3 sequence is 15 residues long. With V trimmed by 1 base and J by 6 bases, 3 bases remained unmatched. CDR1 SGHTA and CDR2 FQGNSA come from the germline V gene. CDR3 DNA sequence: TGTGCCAGCAGCTTAGTGGCAGGGGGTAATTCACCCCTCCACTTT. Its protein is CASSLVAGGNSPLHF.

This clonotype was recorded at least ten times. The chain is built from TRBV7-3 and TRBJ2-3; 10 nucleotides match TRBD2. The germline CDR1 and CDR2 sequences are SGHTA and FQGTGA. This CDR3 has 15 residues. Trimming cost V 5 bases and J 5 bases; bases outside gene matches: 7. This CDR3 reads CASSRAGGTGDTQYF. The CDR3 region has the DNA TGTGCCAGCAGCCGAGCGGGGGGGACAGGAGATACGCAGTATTTT.

This clonotype came up many times. This chain connects TRBV15 to TRBJ2-3; TRBD2 matches at 8 bases. This CDR3 contains 16 residues. V shed 0 bases, J shed 12 bases, and the junction held 14 bases outside the gene matches. CDR1 LNHNV and CDR2 YYDKDF come from the germline V gene (reference sequence). DNA of the CDR3: TGTGCCACCAGCAGAGATCCGCGGGGGGCCAACCTGAGACAGTATTTT. This codes for CATSRDPRGANLRQYF.

This clonotype was found a few times. The J gene is TRBJ2-6, the V gene TRBV4-1; D is possibly TRBD1 or TRBD2 (5 bases each). V lost 2 bases, J lost 15 bases, and 17 bases lay in between. Germline V gene sequence: CDR1 MGHRA, CDR2 YSYEKL. This CDR3 is built from 14 residues. The DNA for the CDR3 is TGCGCCAGCAGCCAAACTGGGACCCCTTTGAGCCTGACTTTC. Its translation is CASSQTGTPLSLTF.

This clonotype was seen many times. The chain couples TRBV7-2 to TRBJ1-2; TRBD1 is a possible D gene (6 bases). The CDR3 runs 13 residues. Deletions cut 0 bases from V and 4 bases from J, with 6 bases between. Germline V gives CDR1 SGHTA, CDR2 FQGNSA. CDR3 residues: CASSLAGGYGYTF. As DNA, the CDR3 is TGTGCCAGCAGCTTAGCAGGGGGCTATGGCTACACCTTC. Using reference TRBV7-2 and TRBJ1-2 for the parts outside the CDR3, the full variable domain is GAGVSQSPSNKVTEKGKDVELRCDPISGHTALYWYRQSLGQGLEFLIYFQGNSAPDKSGLPSDRFSAERTGGSVSTLTIQRTQQEDSAVYLCASSLAGGYGYTFGSGTRLTVV.